These T cell receptor beta chains were read from a single sample in a study of T cells in localized non-small cell lung cancer. Sequencing was performed with immunoSEQ multiplex PCR; in TCRdb, only in-frame clones are kept and a portion is missing. Here the sample spans about 70,000 clones, 80% to 90% being singletons. Sample: peripheral blood, taken before any cancer treatment. All receptors derive from an older male donor with stage III squamous cell lung carcinoma. CDR3s include the opening cysteine and the closing phenylalanine or tryptophan. Each record gives: J gene, D gene, clone size, V gene, CDR3 DNA, CDR3 protein. The D gene is left open where the match is weak. Size tells how often a clone was seen (once, few, many) or the class of an expanded clone, and some rows leave it out.

>TRBJ1-5|.|.|TRBV27
TGTGCCAGCAGTTTTAAGGGGCCGGGTGACGGTAGGAATCAGCCCCAGCATTTT
CASSFKGPGDGRNQPQHF
>TRBJ1-4|.|few|TRBV11-2
TGTGCCAGCAGCCAGCGGGGACCGTGGAATGAAAAACTGTTTTTT
CASSQRGPWNEKLFF
>TRBJ2-2|.|.|TRBV19
TGTGCCAGTAGCCCCTCCGCCCCGGGACTGACGAACACCGGGGAGCTGTTTTTT
CASSPSAPGLTNTGELFF
>TRBJ1-1|.|.|TRBV7-9
TGTGCCAGCAGCACCGCGGGACGGATGAACACTGAAGCTTTCTTT
CASSTAGRMNTEAFF
>TRBJ2-5|TRBD2|once|TRBV10-3
TGTGCCATCAGGGGCCTTGCGGGGGGGGAGACCCAGTACTTC
CAIRGLAGGETQYF
>TRBJ1-1|TRBD1|.|TRBV5-1
TGCGCCAGCAGCTTGGACAGGGGAACTGAAGCTTTCTTT
CASSLDRGTEAFF
>TRBJ1-2|.|.|TRBV5-8
TGTGCCAGCAGCTTGGTGCCGCTCTATGGCTACACCTTC
CASSLVPLYGYTF
>TRBJ1-2|.|once|TRBV6-5
TGTGCCAGCACTACAGGGCTCTATGGCTACACCTTC
CASTTGLYGYTF
>TRBJ1-2|TRBD1|.|TRBV6-6
TGTGCCAGCAGTTACCCAAGACAGGGGGAGGGCTACACCTTC
CASSYPRQGEGYTF
>TRBJ2-3|TRBD1|.|TRBV6-1
TGTGCCAGCACTCGGACAGGGGGCTTCACAGATACGCAGTATTTT
CASTRTGGFTDTQYF
>TRBJ1-1|.|.|TRBV5-1
TGCGCCAGCAGTCTTCAGGCCCAGAACACTGAAGCTTTCTTT
CASSLQAQNTEAFF
>TRBJ2-1|TRBD1|once|TRBV7-3
TGTGCCAGCAGCCTCGGGACGGGACAGTATGAGCAGTTCTTC
CASSLGTGQYEQFF
>TRBJ2-5|TRBD1|.|TRBV6-6
TGTGCCAGCAGTTCTCCGGGCAGGGGGAAAGAGACCCAGTACTTC
CASSSPGRGKETQYF
>TRBJ1-2|TRBD1|.|TRBV5-4
TGTGCCAGCAGCTGGGGACAGACCGCTAACTATGGCTACACCTTC
CASSWGQTANYGYTF
>TRBJ2-7|.|once|TRBV19
TGTGCCAGTAGTATAAGGGGCATTGGATACGAGCAGTACTTC
CASSIRGIGYEQYF
>TRBJ1-1|TRBD1|.|TRBV10-2
TGCGCCAGCAGGGGGACAGGGGGCTACACTGAAGCTTTCTTT
CASRGTGGYTEAFF
>TRBJ2-1|.|.|TRBV11-2
TGTGCCAGCACTGGGACTTCCGTCGGGTACAATGAGCAGTTCTTC
CASTGTSVGYNEQFF
>TRBJ2-5|.|.|TRBV6-1
TGTGCCAGCAGTGCGGGTTCAGGGTACGAGACCCAGTACTTC
CASSAGSGYETQYF
>TRBJ1-4|TRBD1|.|TRBV11-2
TGTGCCAGCAGCTTAGACAGGGGGCGTAATGAAAAACTGTTTTTT
CASSLDRGRNEKLFF
>TRBJ2-1|.|.|TRBV6-5
TGTGCCAGCAGTGGACAGAGTGAGCAGTTCTTC
CASSGQSEQFF
>TRBJ2-1|.|.|TRBV5-1
TGCGCCAGCAGCCCACCCAATGAGCAGTTCTTC
CASSPPNEQFF
>TRBJ1-2|TRBD1|.|TRBV13
TGTGCCAGCAGCTTAGCGACAGGGGCAGGCTATGGCTACACCTTC
CASSLATGAGYGYTF
>TRBJ1-6|.|.|TRBV9
TGTGCCAGCAGGGACAGCGCAAATTCACCCCTCCACTTT
CASRDSANSPLHF
>TRBJ2-2|TRBD1|.|TRBV7-3
TGTGCCAGCAGCTCGGGACAGGGGAACACCGGGGAGCTGTTTTTT
CASSSGQGNTGELFF
>TRBJ2-7|.|.|TRBV27
TGTGCCAGCAGTCGGGGGACAGCAGGCTCCTACGAGCAGTACTTC
CASSRGTAGSYEQYF
>TRBJ1-2|.|.|TRBV19
TGTGCCAGTAGTCGTACAGTCAATGGCTACACCTTC
CASSRTVNGYTF
>TRBJ2-5|.|.|TRBV7-2
TGTGCCAGCAGCTTAAACTTGGGTGGAGAGACCCAGTACTTC
CASSLNLGGETQYF
>TRBJ1-6|TRBD1|.|TRBV5-4
TGTGCCAGCAGCCCCAAATCCACAGGGGTTAATTCACCCCTCCACTTT
CASSPKSTGVNSPLHF
>TRBJ1-1|.|few|TRBV5-6
TGTGCCAGCAGCTTTTCTCGCAGACTGAACACTGAAGCTTTCTTT
CASSFSRRLNTEAFF
>TRBJ2-1|TRBD2|.|TRBV19
TGTGCCAGTAGTATAGAAGCGGGGGGGCGTTACAATGAGCAGTTCTTC
CASSIEAGGRYNEQFF
>TRBJ1-2|TRBD1|.|TRBV4-2
TGTGCCAGCAGCCAAGACGGGACAGGGCGTGAGAGGGGCTACACCTTC
CASSQDGTGRERGYTF
>TRBJ2-5|TRBD2|.|TRBV6-6
TGTGCCAGCAGGGACTCTAGCGGAGCACAAGAGACCCAGTACTTC
CASRDSSGAQETQYF
>TRBJ2-1|.|.|TRBV7-9
TGTGCCAGCAGCCCTGACAGTCTCTCCTACAATGAGCAGTTCTTC
CASSPDSLSYNEQFF
>TRBJ2-5|.|.|TRBV5-6
TGTGCCAGCAGCCCGTTGGGGATGCGGGAGACCCAGTACTTC
CASSPLGMRETQYF
>TRBJ1-1|.|.|TRBV11-1
TGTGCCAGCAGCTTAGCGGGGACCAGGCAGAACACTGAAGCTTTCTTT
CASSLAGTRQNTEAFF
>TRBJ2-3|TRBD2|.|TRBV15
TGTGCCACCAGCGCGGGGGGAAGCACAGATACGCAGTATTTT
CATSAGGSTDTQYF
>TRBJ2-4|.|.|TRBV6-9
TGTGCCAGCCGGCTTTTTCAGGGGTCCCACTCGGTTCTAGCCAAAAACATTCAGTACTTC
CASRLFQGSHSVLAKNIQYF
>TRBJ2-1|.|.|TRBV27
TGTGCCAGCAGAGGGACTCCCCCCAACAATGAGCAGTTCTTC
CASRGTPPNNEQFF
>TRBJ1-2|.|.|TRBV7-2
TGTGCCAGCATGAGTTCCCACTATGGCTACACCTTC
CASMSSHYGYTF
>TRBJ1-1|.|.|TRBV7-2
TGTGCCAGCAGCTTAGAAGGGGAGAACACTGAAGCTTTCTTT
CASSLEGENTEAFF
>TRBJ1-6|.|.|TRBV4-1
TGTGCCAGCAGGTTAGAGGGGAGGTATAATTCACCCCTCCACTTT
CASRLEGRYNSPLHF
>TRBJ2-7|TRBD2|.|TRBV19
TGTGCCAGTGATTTGCCTGGCCTAGCGGGGAACTCCTACGAGCAGTACTTC
CASDLPGLAGNSYEQYF
>TRBJ2-2|.|.|TRBV11-3
TGTGCCAGCAGCCATTCCTCTAGGAGGGGGCCGGGGACCGGGGAGCTGTTTTTT
CASSHSSRRGPGTGELFF
>TRBJ1-5|.|.|TRBV19
TGTGCCAGTAGTTTGGGCAATCAGCCCCAGCATTTT
CASSLGNQPQHF
>TRBJ2-1|.|.|TRBV27
TGTGCCAGCAGGGACGGGCATGAGCAGTTCTTC
CASRDGHEQFF
>TRBJ1-2|.|.|TRBV2
TGTGCCAGCAGTGCCCTAATGGGAGGCTACACCTTC
CASSALMGGYTF
>TRBJ2-2|.|.|TRBV5-4
TGTGCCAGCAGCTCCGACAGCCACGGAACCGGGGAGCTGTTTTTT
CASSSDSHGTGELFF
>TRBJ1-2|.|.|TRBV28
TGTGCCAGCAGTTTGGCAGGGAGGTTCCATGGCTACACCTTC
CASSLAGRFHGYTF
>TRBJ2-2|.|.|TRBV2
TGTGCCAGCAGTGAGCTAGCGAGCACCGGGGAGCTGTTTTTT
CASSELASTGELFF
>TRBJ1-5|.|.|TRBV2
TGTGCCAGCAGTGAAAGGGTCCAGCCCCAGCATTTT
CASSERVQPQHF